This T cell receptor (beta chain) was documented in a study of cytomegalovirus exposure and HLA in healthy donors. Study information: From donors who were HLA-typed, an early data release held around 80 million unique TCRs.

In the PCR, 60 Vbeta and 13 Jbeta primers were used. Original analysis: The count from a later analysis was about 80 million unique TCR beta chains, 9.5 million to 13 million of them shared. Clones were sequenced by immunoSEQ multiplex PCR, and TCRdb holds only the in-frame ones, with some missing. For V, J and clone size, that table is used; D and trimming come from the DNA. The sample has 110,000 or so clones, over 65% seen once; the top ten hold 2% to 3%. Study findings and constraints: Beyond CMV serostatus, there was no information to go on about immune exposure.

The V segment lost 1 base and the J segment 7 bases; nucleotides outside the gene matches: 6. The CDR3 has 15 residues. Germline V gene data show CDR1 as SEHNR and CDR2 as FQNEAQ (reference sequence). This clone was found once. Antigen specificity is unknown. The sequence was collected from a woman aged 18-29 years in good health and CMV-seronegative. The sequencing sample was made of PBMCs. The gene calls are TRBV7-9 and TRBJ1-5; 8 nucleotides match TRBD1. This CDR3 reads CASSLGDRSKQPQHF. CDR3 DNA: TGTGCCAGCAGCTTAGGGGACAGGTCAAAACAGCCCCAGCATTTT.